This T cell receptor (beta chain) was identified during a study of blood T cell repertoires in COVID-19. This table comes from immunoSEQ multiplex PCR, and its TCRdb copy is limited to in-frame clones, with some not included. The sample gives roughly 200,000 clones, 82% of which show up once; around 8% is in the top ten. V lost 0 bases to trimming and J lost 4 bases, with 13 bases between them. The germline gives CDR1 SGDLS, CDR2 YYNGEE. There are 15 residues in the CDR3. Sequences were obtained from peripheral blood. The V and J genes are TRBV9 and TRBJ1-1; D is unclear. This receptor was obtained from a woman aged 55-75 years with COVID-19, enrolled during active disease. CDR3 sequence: CASSVVRGSATEAFF. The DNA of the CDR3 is TGTGCCAGCAGCGTAGTTCGGGGAAGTGCCACTGAAGCTTTCTTT. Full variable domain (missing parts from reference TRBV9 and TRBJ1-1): DSGVTQTPKHLITATGQRVTLRCSPRSGDLSVYWYQQSLDQGLQFLIQYYNGEERAKGNILERFSAQQFPDLHSELNLSSLELGDSALYFCASSVVRGSATEAFFGQGTRLTVV.